The next 11 T cell receptor beta chains were all read from a single sample in a study of blood T cell repertoires in COVID-19. Generated by immunoSEQ multiplex PCR, the TCRdb table keeps only in-frame clones and is missing some. The sample includes some 60,000 clones, around 87% of them seen just once. Sequenced: peripheral blood. These receptors were obtained from a man aged 70-80 years with acute or convalescent COVID-19.

The V call is TRBV5-8, the J call TRBJ1-1, with a tentative D call TRBD1 (6 bases). V lost 4 bases to trimming and J lost 11 bases, with 21 bases between them. In germline, CDR1 is SGHTS, CDR2 YDEGEE. The CDR3 spans 14 residues. CDR3 bases: TGTGCCAGCAGCGGGCAGACAGGTCTGGCTAGGGCTTTCTTT. This translates into CASSGQTGLARAFF. The full variable domain, rest sourced from reference TRBV5-8 and TRBJ1-1, is EAGVTQSPTHLIKTRGQQATLRCSPISGHTSVYWYQQALGLGLQFLLWYDEGEERNRGNFPPRFSGRQFPNYSSELNVNALELEDSALYLCASSGQTGLARAFFGQGTRLTVV.

Notes on this clone: One junction end disagrees with the germline gene, perhaps due to a read error. The chain carries TRBV27 and TRBJ1-2, with a weak D call TRBD1 (5 bases). Germline CDR1 MNHEY, CDR2 SMNVEV (reference sequence). The CDR3 spans 11 residues. CDR3 in amino acids: CASSLIDSEAF. The CDR3 DNA is TGTGCCAGCAGTTTAATTGACAGTGAAGCCTTC.

The chain couples TRBV6-6 to TRBJ2-5, with 7 bases matching TRBD1. This CDR3 comprises 14 residues. V lost 5 bases and J lost 2; bases outside the gene matches: 5. The germline V gene has CDR1 MNHNY and CDR2 SVGAGI (reference sequence). The CDR3 region is CASSLPGQQETQYF. CDR3 DNA sequence: TGTGCCAGCAGTCTTCCGGGACAGCAAGAGACCCAGTACTTC.

This clone occurred a few times. The J gene is TRBJ1-1, the V gene TRBV3-1 (or the pseudogene TRBV3-2); a possible D gene is TRBD1 (6 bases). This CDR3 has 14 residues. Germline V gene lookup returns CDR1 LGHDT and CDR2 YNNKEL (reference sequence). Deletions cut 4 bases from V and 7 bases from J, with 16 bases between. The CDR3 loop reads CASSRRQAISEAFF. The CDR3 DNA follows: TGTGCCAGCAGCCGAAGACAGGCCATAAGTGAAGCTTTCTTT.

This clone appeared once. This chain uses TRBV6-2 or TRBV6-3 with TRBJ2-7, with TRBD2 identical over 14 bases. Germline V lookup: CDR1 MNHEY, CDR2 SVGEGT. V lost 0 bases to trimming and J lost 5 bases; unmatched junction nucleotides: 6. CDR3 length: 17 amino acids. CDR3 amino acids: CASSYSMGTSGSDEQYF. DNA for the CDR3: TGTGCCAGCAGTTACTCGATGGGGACTAGCGGGAGCGACGAGCAGTACTTC.

The rearrangement links TRBV18 to TRBJ1-5; no firm D call. The CDR3 totals 15 residues. The germline CDR1 and CDR2 sequences are KGHSH and LQKENI. Trimming took off 2 bases at V and 1 base at J, with 9 bases between the two ends. CDR3 nucleotides: TGTGCCAGCTCACCAGATGGCGGCAGCAATCAGCCCCAGCATTTT. This sequence encodes CASSPDGGSNQPQHF.

The V gene is TRBV6-6, the J gene TRBJ1-5; D not resolved. Germline loops: CDR1 MNHNY, CDR2 SVGAGI (reference sequence). V was shortened by 2 bases and J by 1 base, with 6 bases between the two germline ends. There are 14 residues in the CDR3. The CDR3 is CASSYEESNQPQHF. In DNA, the CDR3 is TGTGCCAGCAGTTACGAGGAGAGCAATCAGCCCCAGCATTTT.

In its sample, this clone was seen once. The gene calls are TRBV6-5 and TRBJ1-2; D might be TRBD1 (5 bases). V was shortened by 8 bases and J by 7 bases, with 14 bases between the two germline ends. The CDR3 runs 12 residues. Germline V gene data show CDR1 as MNHEY and CDR2 as SVGAGI. This chain's CDR3 is CASSSTGGGYTF. The DNA for the CDR3 is TGTGCCAGCTCCTCTACAGGTGGTGGCTACACCTTC.

Written as DNA, the CDR3 is TGTGCCAGCAGCCAGGGGGGGACAGGTACCGGCTACACCTTC. Its translation is CASSQGGTGTGYTF. The chain combines TRBV14 with TRBJ1-2; 8 nucleotides align to TRBD1. The germline V gene has CDR1 SGHDN and CDR2 FVKESK. Germline trimming cut 3 bases from V and 8 bases from J; bases unmatched to any gene: 8. The CDR3 has 14 amino acids.

The chain links TRBV28 to TRBJ2-5; a weak D match, TRBD2 (6 bases). CDR3 length: 13 amino acids. Trimming shortened V by 2 bases and J by 11 bases, and 15 bases separated the two germline ends. The germline CDR1 and CDR2 sequences are MDHEN and SYDVKM. CDR3 sequence reads: CASSLEGPRGQYF. In nucleotides, the CDR3 is TGTGCCAGCAGTTTAGAGGGACCCCGGGGGCAGTACTTC.

This rearrangement joins TRBV11-3 to TRBJ2-3; D remains unclear. The CDR3 has 16 amino acids. Trimming removed 5 bases from V and 0 bases from J, with 15 bases in between. The germline V gene has CDR1 SGHNT and CDR2 YENEEA. The CDR3 bases are TGTGCCAGCAGCCGCTTCGCGCCGGGTAGCACAGATACGCAGTATTTT. It translates to CASSRFAPGSTDTQYF. Based on the CDR3 plus reference TRBV11-3 and TRBJ2-3, the full variable domain is EAGVVQSPRYKIIEKKQPVAFWCNPISGHNTLYWYLQNLGQGPELLIRYENEEAVDDSQLPKDRFSAERLKGVDSTLKIQPAELGDSAVYLCASSRFAPGSTDTQYFGPGTRLTVL.